This TCR beta chain came from a study of cytomegalovirus exposure and HLA in healthy donors. Study information: HLA-typed donors were the source of around 85 million unique TCRs held in an early data release. Notes on the study in general: Later examination showed HLA-associated TCR beta chains had greater clonal expansion than equally common others.

CDR3 length: 13 residues. The germline gives CDR1 KGHSH, CDR2 LQKENI. V shed 2 bases and J shed 1 base, with 6 bases lying between them. As concerns this clone: Its antigen is not identified.

Primers for the PCR totalled 60 Vbeta and 13 Jbeta. The protocol was immunoSEQ multiplex PCR, while the TCRdb copy is restricted to in-frame clones and leaves out a portion. The table has over 100,000 clones, about 76% seen once; the top ten hold around 2.2%. Material: PBMCs. The sequence was collected from a woman younger than 45 in good health and CMV-seronegative. This chain links TRBV18 with TRBJ2-7; no reliable D call. The CDR3 coding sequence is TGTGCCAGCTCACCAGGCTTATCCTACGAGCAGTACTTC. Encoded protein: CASSPGLSYEQYF.